The clone carrying this T cell receptor beta chain was counted ten times or more. What it binds is unknown. Per germline, CDR1 MNHNS and CDR2 SASEGT. The CDR3 spans 13 residues. The V end lost 2 bases, the J end lost 3 bases, and 8 bases lay between the germline ends. The data were taken from a study of regulatory T cells in long-lasting Graves disease. Study findings and constraints: Persistent patients shared more public clonotypes (roughly 2,800) than new patients (just under 1,000).

The sample's time point: persistent/refractory GD, antithyroid drugs over 5 years with positive TRAb. TCR sequences were obtained from RNA taken from PBMCs. Construction of the TCR beta libraries employed iRepertoire HTBI primers in conjunction with Arm-PCR of CDR3 regions. Under the authors' procedure: The study identified more than 55 TRBV and some 15 TRBJ segments across samples. TCRdb independently ran MiXCR on the multiplex PCR reads; one entry per CDR3 protein. The V and J calls and clone size come from TCRdb's table, not from the authors' own analysis. Of some 370,000 distinct CDR3 sequences listed, roughly 23% are singletons.

The specimen comprised peripheral blood mononuclear cells (PBMCs), sampled when the disease was refractory, from a patient treated with antithyroid drugs. The chain joins TRBV6-1 to TRBJ2-7, with a tentative D call TRBD2 (5 bases). This sequence originates from a middle-aged woman with Graves disease. CDR3: CASSEWTRYEQYF. CDR3 DNA sequence: TGTGCCAGCAGTGAATGGACTCGCTACGAGCAGTACTTC.